The clone carrying this T cell receptor (delta chain) was seen a handful of times. TCRdb ran CATT on the RT-PCR reads. This repertoire includes 60 or so delta-chain clones. This entry comes from a study of gamma-delta T cells after stem cell transplantation. The source of this sequence is a human donor. It is not recorded whose cells these are; they may come from a transplant donor. This table probably holds off-target reads from a library built for another chain. Sequencing was carried out using gamma-delta T cells.

CDR3 sequence: CACDPTGPPSELIF. In DNA form, the CDR3 reads TGTGCCTGTGACCCTACTGGGCCTCCCTCGGAACTCATCTTT. This chain links TRDV2 with TRDJ1; D might be TRDD3 (6 bases). The CDR3 covers 14 residues. The V gene's germline CDR1 is GEAIGNYY and CDR2 EKD. V lost 3 bases and J 9 bases, leaving 19 bases between the germline ends.